This is a list of T cell receptor beta chains from one sample in a study of chemoradiotherapy in HPV16-positive cancers. Generated by immunoSEQ multiplex PCR, the TCRdb table keeps only in-frame clones and is missing some. Here the sample spans fewer than 2,500 clones, more than 70% being singletons. The sequencing used tumor tissue, collected from a patient who underwent chemoradiotherapy. These receptors came from a human donor with HPV-associated anogenital cancer. Both conserved end residues are part of each CDR3.

J gene,V gene,CDR3 protein
TRBJ2-3,TRBV4-3,CASSQEWGRADTQYF
TRBJ1-2,TRBV5-1,CASSLVGQEGYTF
TRBJ2-7,TRBV5-6,CASTTVTGSLEYF
TRBJ2-1,TRBV9,CASSLPSGSNEQFF
TRBJ1-4,TRBV6-1,CASSEAPGTGDEKLFF
TRBJ2-1,TRBV28,CASRPPGQFNEQFF
TRBJ1-2,TRBV6-1,CASSQINYGYTF
TRBJ2-7,TRBV12-5,CASGSGQAHAYEQYF
TRBJ2-3,TRBV7-2,CASSLAVLSTDTQYF
TRBJ2-4,TRBV28,CASSLQPEENIQYF
TRBJ1-2,TRBV9,CASSADEPYGYTF
TRBJ1-3,TRBV6-1,CASVPLSSGNTIYF
TRBJ1-2,TRBV6-1,CASSEDSYGYTF
TRBJ2-1,TRBV5-1,CASSLTSGSYNEQFF
TRBJ1-3,TRBV5-6,CASSLGRLAGNTIYF
TRBJ2-2,TRBV30,CAWSLAETGELFF
TRBJ1-1,TRBV5-4,CASSLPGQGGLEAFF
TRBJ2-7,TRBV5-4,CASSAGLAFSYEQYF
TRBJ1-3,TRBV5-6,CASSFLQGVGNTIYF
TRBJ1-2,TRBV28,CASSSPHTPRGTF
TRBJ1-5,TRBV7-6,CASSLGGHSNQPQHF
TRBJ2-3,TRBV7-9,CASSLARQGADTQYF
TRBJ2-3,TRBV6-1,CASSETETHTDTQYF
TRBJ1-5,TRBV4-2,CASSRGQGRDQPQHF
TRBJ2-2,TRBV9,CASSLGLAGVTGELFF
TRBJ2-1,TRBV6-4,CASSSQGGGAINEQFF
TRBJ2-4,TRBV19,CASSGATKNIQYF
TRBJ1-2,TRBV7-9,CASSSTGQLSRGYTF
TRBJ2-1,TRBV19,CASRVTSGLSYNEQFF
TRBJ2-1,TRBV19,CASSIEAGGSYSYNEQFF
TRBJ2-3,TRBV5-1,CASSLASLAAAFTQYF
TRBJ1-2,TRBV5-4,CASSLDGSQFGYTF
TRBJ2-3,TRBV4-3,CASSQGTGGADTQYF
TRBJ1-5,TRBV2,CASSVQGQAGQPQHF
TRBJ1-2,TRBV28,CASSLGGLFYGYTF
TRBJ1-6,TRBV2,CASSHDRLHSYNSPLHF
TRBJ1-2,TRBV7-2,CASSLGVGNNYGYTF
TRBJ2-2,TRBV7-3,CASSLIGGSNTGELFF
TRBJ1-5,TRBV2,CASSGAGGNQPQHF
TRBJ2-3,TRBV19,CASSMLPRATRRDTQYF
TRBJ2-3,TRBV28,CASSFQGQGNTDTQYF
TRBJ1-1,TRBV14,CASSQRDFNTEAFF
TRBJ2-7,TRBV7-8,CASSPRGQGAYEQYF
.,TRBV19,CASSITGTGGNEQYF
TRBJ2-1,TRBV6-6,CASNPAQSSYNEQFF
TRBJ2-3,TRBV30,CAWMVAPDTQYF
TRBJ2-1,TRBV9,CASSGGDLTNYNEQFF
TRBJ2-7,TRBV10-3,CAIREVGLTPSYEQYF
TRBJ2-1,TRBV4-2,CASSQASSPGNNEQFF
TRBJ2-7,TRBV5-1,CASSLEGAALDEQYF
TRBJ1-3,TRBV9,CASSVVPTAAGNTIYF
TRBJ1-1,TRBV7-2,CASSTKVIVNTEAFF
TRBJ2-2,TRBV19,CASSPGRVSKTGELFF
TRBJ1-1,TRBV19,CASSIPHTEAFF